Shown below are 4 T cell receptor beta chains from a single sample sequenced in a study of shared clonotypes between healthy human individuals. The naive CD8 fraction comprised CD45RO-negative cells positively selected for CCR7 and excluded terminally differentiated effector memory CD45RA+ cells. Only in-frame clones appear in the TCRdb table, and some are missing; sequencing was by immunoSEQ multiplex PCR. The table lists around 2,100,000 clones, roughly 95% of them singletons. The sequenced sample consisted of naive CD8+ T cells sorted from blood. These receptors all come from a man younger than 30 in good health.

This chain connects TRBV7-9 to TRBJ2-7, with D perhaps TRBD2 (6 bases). V was trimmed by 5 bases and J by 6 bases, leaving 14 bases between them. The CDR3 runs 13 residues. Germline CDR1 is SEHNR and CDR2 is FQNEAQ (reference sequence). The chain's CDR3 is CASSPQDYSEQYF. Written as DNA, the CDR3 is TGTGCCAGCAGCCCCCAGGACTATTCCGAGCAGTACTTC. The entire variable domain, with the rest obtained from reference TRBV7-9 and TRBJ2-7, is as follows: DTGVSQNPRHKITKRGQNVTFRCDPISEHNRLYWYRQTLGQGPEFLTYFQNEAQLEKSRLLSDRFSAERPKGSFSTLEIQRTEQGDSAMYLCASSPQDYSEQYFGPGTRLTVT.

V and J are TRBV7-6 and TRBJ1-1; TRBD1 agrees at 8 bases. The CDR3 spans 16 residues. V gave up 1 base and J gave up 1 base; unmatched junction bases: 5. Germline V gives CDR1 SGHVS, CDR2 FNYEAQ. The CDR3 region is CASSLVTGATNTEAFF. In DNA form, the CDR3 reads TGTGCCAGCAGCTTAGTGACAGGGGCGACGAACACTGAAGCTTTCTTT.

The genes are TRBV30 and TRBJ1-2; 7 bases are shared with TRBD1. V trimming: 0 bases; J trimming: 8 bases; junction bases outside the gene matches: 6. The CDR3 sequence is 13 residues long. CDR1 is GTSNPN, CDR2 SVGIG, per germline (reference sequence). CDR3 in DNA: TGTGCCTGGAGTGTACAGACAGGGCAAGGCTACACCTTC. Translating it yields CAWSVQTGQGYTF.

The chain joins TRBV5-1 to TRBJ2-3; D may be TRBD1 (6 bases). CDR1 and CDR2 (germline): SGHRS, YFSETQ. With 4 bases removed from V and 0 bases from J, the gap between germline ends came to 15 bases. The CDR3 loop spans 16 amino acids. The chain's CDR3 is CASSRYGQPSTDTQYF. DNA of the CDR3: TGCGCCAGCAGCCGTTATGGACAGCCTAGCACAGATACGCAGTATTTT.